Shown below are 26 T cell receptor beta chains from a single sample sequenced in a study of blood T cell repertoires in COVID-19. Assay: immunoSEQ multiplex PCR; the TCRdb copy retains only in-frame clones and omits some. The sample lists some 200,000 clones, around four fifths occurring once. Sequenced: peripheral blood. The receptor set was obtained from a human donor with acute or convalescent COVID-19. The donor label of this sample is uncertain.

The V gene is TRBV5-1, the J gene TRBJ2-7; the D gene is possibly TRBD2 (7 bases). The CDR3 length is 16 residues. V was pared by 2 bases and J by 4 bases, with 19 bases between. Germline lookup yields CDR1 SGHRS and CDR2 YFSETQ. The CDR3 DNA reads TGCGCCAGCAGCTTCCCTGGGGGCGCGGGGGCTTACGAGCAGTACTTC. This encodes CASSFPGGAGAYEQYF.

This clone has a handful of counts. V usage is TRBV5-1 and J usage is TRBJ1-2; D may be TRBD1 (6 bases). Trimming removed 3 bases from V and 4 bases from J, with 13 bases in between. In germline, CDR1 is SGHRS, CDR2 YFSETQ. The CDR3 covers 14 residues. This chain's CDR3 is CASSYSGEGYGYTF. In nucleotides, the CDR3 is TGCGCCAGCAGCTACTCAGGGGAGGGCTATGGCTACACCTTC.

The rearrangement uses TRBV24-1 and TRBJ1-2, with TRBD1 identical over 8 bases. J gave up 3 bases and V 2 bases, and 4 bases lay outside the gene matches. The CDR3 extends over 15 amino acids. The germline V gene encodes CDR1 KGHDR and CDR2 SFDVKD. The CDR3 region is CATSDSSTGDYGYTF. For the CDR3, the DNA is TGTGCCACCAGTGATTCCTCGACAGGGGACTATGGCTACACCTTC.

This clone was counted a single time. The CDR3 bases are TGTGCCAGCAGCCCCCGGGACTCCCTTGTCACGCAGTATTTT. As protein: CASSPRDSLVTQYF. The rearrangement links TRBV11-2 to TRBJ2-3; possible D gene TRBD2, 6 bases. The germline V gene has CDR1 SGHAT and CDR2 FQNNGV. V was trimmed by 5 bases and J by 9 bases, leaving 18 bases between them. The CDR3 spans 14 residues.

This clone is a singleton in its sample. The CDR3 region has the DNA TGTGCCTGGAGGGGGGCGGGAGGCCAGAAGGAGCAGTTCTTC. Translating it yields CAWRGAGGQKEQFF. J is TRBJ2-1 and V is TRBV30; the match to TRBD2 covers 8 bases. CDR1 is GTSNPN, CDR2 SVGIG, per germline (reference sequence). Trimming removed 3 bases from V and 10 bases from J; junction bases left unmatched: 11. This CDR3 region has 14 residues. The variable domain in full, completed from reference TRBV30 and TRBJ2-1, reads SQTIHQWPATLVQPVGSPLSLECTVEGTSNPNLYWYRQAAGRGLQLLFYSVGIGQISSEVPQNLSASRPQDRQFILSSKKLLLSDSGFYLCAWRGAGGQKEQFFGPGTRLTVL.

The V and J genes are TRBV19 and TRBJ2-5; no reliable D call. V lost 6 bases, J lost 1 base, and 6 bases lay in between. The CDR3 totals 12 residues. Looked up from germline, CDR1 is LNHDA and CDR2 is SQIVND (reference sequence). CDR3 loop: CASSNSQETQYF. CDR3 DNA: TGTGCCAGTAGCAACAGCCAAGAGACCCAGTACTTC.

CDR3 sequence (DNA): TGTGCCAGCAGCCAAGTGAACAGGGGGGGGGAGACCCAGTACTTC. Amino acid sequence: CASSQVNRGGETQYF. The chain is built from TRBV3-1 (or the pseudogene TRBV3-2) and TRBJ2-5, with TRBD1 as a possible D gene (8 bases). The ends were cut back, 1 base at V and 5 bases at J, with 14 bases in the middle. The CDR3 is 15 residues long. From germline, CDR1 is LGHDT and CDR2 YNNKEL (reference sequence).

The chain joins TRBV3-1 (or the pseudogene TRBV3-2) to TRBJ2-2; 7 nucleotides align to TRBD2. J gave up 4 bases and V 4 bases, and 9 bases lay outside the gene matches. This CDR3 contains 16 residues. Germline assignment: CDR1 LGHDT and CDR2 YNNKEL (reference sequence). The CDR3 DNA sequence: TGTGCCAGCAGCCGGGGCGGGAGTTTAGCCACCGGGGAGCTGTTTTTT. Protein sequence: CASSRGGSLATGELFF.

CDR3 amino acids: CASSSPTRGETQYF. The DNA for the CDR3 is TGTGCCAGCAGCAGTCCCACTAGAGGGGAGACCCAGTACTTC. The V and J genes are TRBV5-6 and TRBJ2-5; D perhaps matches TRBD2 (5 bases). The CDR3 runs to 14 residues. Trimming stripped 4 bases from V and 5 bases from J, with 15 bases between. Germline V gene data show CDR1 as SGHDT and CDR2 as YYEEEE.

This rearrangement joins TRBV6-6 to TRBJ2-7, with a weak D call TRBD1 (5 bases). V lost 6 bases and J lost 6, with 12 bases in between. Per the germline V gene, CDR1 is MNHNY and CDR2 is SVGAGI (reference sequence). The CDR3 length is 12 residues. The CDR3 protein is CASSYQGREQYF. CDR3 sequence (DNA): TGTGCCAGCAGCTACCAGGGTCGCGAGCAGTACTTC.

This chain connects TRBV21-1 to TRBJ1-2; the DNA was not compared with TRBD1, the D call given in the table. TRBV21-1 is tagged as a pseudogene. The CDR3 sequence is 15 residues long. This CDR3 reads CASSAPGQGSSGYTF. The CDR3, as DNA: TGTGCCAGCAGCGCCCCGGGACAGGGTTCGAGCGGCTACACCTTC.

The V and J genes are TRBV9 and TRBJ1-4; maybe TRBD1 (5 bases). V shed 4 bases and J shed 3 bases, with 13 bases lying between them. The CDR3 consists of 15 residues. Germline V lookup: CDR1 SGDLS, CDR2 YYNGEE. The CDR3 DNA reads TGTGCCAGCAGCCCCCAGGGTTTGGCTAATGAAAAACTGTTTTTT. Translating gives CASSPQGLANEKLFF.

This clone was detected once. The chain carries TRBV27 and TRBJ2-2; D may be TRBD2 (7 bases). CDR1 MNHEY and CDR2 SMNVEV come from the germline V gene (reference sequence). The V end lost 5 bases, the J end lost 3 bases, and 19 bases lay between the germline ends. The CDR3 totals 17 residues. Here the CDR3 DNA reads TGTGCCAGCAGTCCGGAGGGGGAGGGATGGGACACCGGGGAGCTGTTTTTT. Its translation: CASSPEGEGWDTGELFF.

This clone was detected once. The chain carries TRBV27 and TRBJ1-6; D is perhaps TRBD1 (6 bases). Germline assignment: CDR1 MNHEY and CDR2 SMNVEV (reference sequence). The V end was cut by 6 bases, the J end by 1 base, with 13 bases between. This CDR3 has 16 residues. The CDR3 here is CASRLQGLSYNSPLHF. The CDR3 DNA sequence: TGTGCCAGCAGATTACAGGGTTTGTCCTATAATTCACCCCTCCACTTT.

This clone has a single count. This chain uses TRBV5-1 with TRBJ2-7, with 8 positions matching TRBD1. Germline V gene lookup returns CDR1 SGHRS and CDR2 YFSETQ. The V gene end was trimmed by 0 bases and the J gene end by 0 bases; junction bases not matched to a gene: 5. The CDR3 consists of 16 residues. As DNA, the CDR3 is TGCGCCAGCAGCTTGGCCACGGGACAGGTCTCCTACGAGCAGTACTTC. Its translation: CASSLATGQVSYEQYF.

In its sample, this clone was seen once. The chain couples TRBV7-2 to TRBJ1-1; tentative D call: TRBD1 (5 bases). Looked up from germline, CDR1 is SGHTA and CDR2 is FQGNSA. V was clipped by 5 bases and J by 6 bases, with 13 bases between them. The CDR3 runs 13 residues. In DNA, the CDR3 is TGTGCCAGCAGCGCAGCCCAGGGCTCTGAAGCTTTCTTT. This gives the protein CASSAAQGSEAFF.

This clone was recorded only once. CDR3 region: CASSYSRDMNTEAFF. CDR3 nucleotide sequence: TGTGCCAGCAGTTACTCCAGGGATATGAACACTGAAGCTTTCTTT. This chain uses TRBV6-5 with TRBJ1-1; D might be TRBD1 (5 bases). In germline, CDR1 is MNHEY, CDR2 SVGAGI. The CDR3 spans 15 residues. V was pared by 0 bases and J by 0 bases, with 8 bases between.

The chain couples TRBV6-5 to TRBJ1-5; D is uncertain. Trimming cost V 2 bases and J 11 bases, with 16 bases left between them. The CDR3 consists of 14 residues. The germline V gene has CDR1 MNHEY and CDR2 SVGAGI. The CDR3 nucleotides read TGTGCCAGCAGTTACCCAGGACCTCTCGGGACCCAGCATTTT. Encoded protein: CASSYPGPLGTQHF.

This clone is a singleton in its sample. V is TRBV5-1 and J is TRBJ1-1; 7 bases map to TRBD1. There are 11 residues in the CDR3. Trimming cost V 4 bases and J 8 bases; bases outside gene matches: 2. Germline loops: CDR1 SGHRS, CDR2 YFSETQ. The CDR3 DNA follows: TGCGCCAGCAGCCAGGACAGGGAAGCTTTCTTT. Encoded protein: CASSQDREAFF.

This clone came up a few times. The gene calls are TRBV6-5 and TRBJ2-7; 7 nucleotides match TRBD2. CDR1 MNHEY and CDR2 SVGAGI come from the germline V gene. V shed 7 bases and J 4 bases; nucleotides not matched to a gene: 13. The CDR3 totals 15 residues. The CDR3 protein is CASMTVGGRGYEQYF. The CDR3 DNA follows: TGTGCCAGCATGACGGTGGGCGGGAGAGGGTACGAGCAGTACTTC.

V and J are TRBV11-2 and TRBJ2-5; 9 nucleotides agree with TRBD2. CDR3 length equals 16 residues. The V and J ends lost 5 bases and 5 bases, in that order; junction bases with no gene match: 12. Germline V gene sequence: CDR1 SGHAT, CDR2 FQNNGV. For the CDR3, the DNA is TGTGCCAGCAGCCGACTTGGCGGGAGGGCCGCGGAGACCCAGTACTTC. Its translation is CASSRLGGRAAETQYF.

The chain couples TRBV28 to TRBJ1-2, with 11 bases matching TRBD1. This CDR3 region has 16 residues. The germline V gene encodes CDR1 MDHEN and CDR2 SYDVKM. V was pared by 6 bases and J by 3 bases, with 9 bases of the junction left unmatched. The CDR3 loop reads CASSLGTGGPDYGYTF. In nucleotides, the CDR3 is TGTGCCAGCAGCCTCGGGACAGGGGGGCCAGACTATGGCTACACCTTC.

This sequence joins TRBV9 and TRBJ2-3; 8 bases align to TRBD1. Germline loops: CDR1 SGDLS, CDR2 YYNGEE. CDR3 length: 16 residues. V dropped 3 bases and J dropped 1; count of bases not matched to a gene: 7. The CDR3 loop is CASSGGQGPGTDTQYF. The CDR3 coding sequence is TGTGCCAGCAGCGGTGGACAGGGCCCTGGCACAGATACGCAGTATTTT.

This clone was seen a handful of times. V is TRBV7-6 and J is TRBJ2-1; D unresolved. There are 15 residues in the CDR3. Germline lookup yields CDR1 SGHVS and CDR2 FNYEAQ. V was shortened by 2 bases and J by 9 bases, with 17 bases between the two germline ends. DNA for the CDR3: TGTGCCAGCAGCTTACGTGTTATGTCTGGCGGTGAGCAGTTCTTC. It yields the protein CASSLRVMSGGEQFF.

The rearrangement joins TRBV7-9 to TRBJ1-1; maybe TRBD1 (5 bases). The V gene lost 4 bases and the J gene lost 5 bases, with 20 bases spanning the gap. This CDR3 is 16 amino acids long. Per germline, CDR1 SEHNR and CDR2 FQNEAQ (reference sequence). CDR3 region: CASSSGIGGRRTEAFF. The CDR3 DNA sequence: TGTGCCAGCAGCTCAGGGATAGGCGGCAGGCGGACTGAAGCTTTCTTT.

The chain recombines TRBV30 with TRBJ1-1, with TRBD1 identical over 7 bases. Germline CDR1 and CDR2: GTSNPN and SVGIG (reference sequence). V lost 3 bases to trimming and J lost 3 bases; unmatched junction nucleotides: 10. The CDR3 extends over 15 amino acids. CDR3 bases: TGTGCCTGGAGCTCACTAGGACAGGCTGACACTGAAGCTTTCTTT. Its translation is CAWSSLGQADTEAFF.